The 32 T cell receptor beta chains below all came from one sample that was sequenced in a study of cytomegalovirus exposure and HLA in healthy donors. 13 Jbeta primers and 60 Vbeta primers were used for the PCR. TCRdb keeps only in-frame clones here, not all; method: immunoSEQ multiplex PCR. The table lists about 100,000 clones, over 70% of them singletons, with more than 9% in the top ten. The sample taken for sequencing was PBMCs. The receptors derive from a man aged 45 to 65 in good health and CMV-seronegative.

This clone has a handful of counts. The gene calls are TRBV28 and TRBJ2-7; 7 bases agree with TRBD2. There are 14 residues in the CDR3. V shed 7 bases and J 0 bases; nucleotides not matched to a gene: 6. Germline lookup yields CDR1 MDHEN and CDR2 SYDVKM. The CDR3 spells CASTKAGSSYEQYF. The CDR3, as DNA: TGTGCCAGCACTAAAGCGGGGAGCTCCTACGAGCAGTACTTC.

The J gene is TRBJ2-1, the V gene TRBV11-1, with 8 bases identical to TRBD2. CDR1 is SGHAT and CDR2 is FQDESV in the germline V gene (reference sequence). The CDR3 has 15 amino acids. After removal of 2 bases from V and 4 bases from J, the junction contained 4 bases not matched to a gene. CDR3 in amino acids: CASSLSAGEYNEQFF. As DNA, the CDR3 is TGTGCCAGCAGCTTATCAGCGGGGGAGTACAATGAGCAGTTCTTC. The full variable domain, completed using reference TRBV11-1 and TRBJ2-1, is EAEVAQSPRYKITEKSQAVAFWCDPISGHATLYWYRQILGQGPELLVQFQDESVVDDSQLPKDRFSAERLKGVDSTLKIQPAELGDSAMYLCASSLSAGEYNEQFFGPGTRLTVL.

V and J are TRBV7-7 and TRBJ2-5; D may be TRBD2 (5 bases). V was pared by 6 bases and J by 3 bases, with 8 bases between. The CDR3 contains 12 residues. CDR1 is SSHAT, CDR2 FNYEAQ, per germline (reference sequence). CDR3 region: CASSGLKETQYF. The CDR3 nucleotides read TGTGCCAGCAGTGGACTTAAAGAGACCCAGTACTTC.

This clone occurred a few times. The rearrangement joins TRBV29-1 to TRBJ2-1, with a tentative D call TRBD2 (6 bases). CDR1 SQVTM and CDR2 ANQGSEA come from the germline V gene. The CDR3 consists of 13 residues. V dropped 5 bases and J dropped 6 bases, with 14 bases sitting between them. The CDR3 DNA reads TGCAGCGTTCTAGCGCCCCTTGGCAATGAGCAGTTCTTC. This sequence encodes CSVLAPLGNEQFF.

The chain employs TRBV11-3 and TRBJ2-1; 11 nucleotides line up with TRBD1. The CDR3 sequence is 14 residues long. The germline CDR1 and CDR2 sequences are SGHNT and YENEEA. Trimming removed 1 base from V and 9 bases from J; junction bases left unmatched: 2. The CDR3 DNA sequence: TGTGCCAGCAGCTTAGGGACAGGGGGCGGTGAGCAGTTCTTC. Protein sequence: CASSLGTGGGEQFF. Supplemented by reference TRBV11-3 and TRBJ2-1, the full variable domain reads EAGVVQSPRYKIIEKKQPVAFWCNPISGHNTLYWYLQNLGQGPELLIRYENEEAVDDSQLPKDRFSAERLKGVDSTLKIQPAELGDSAVYLCASSLGTGGGEQFFGPGTRLTVL.

The chain has TRBV21-1 and TRBJ2-1; whether TRBD2, the table's D call, matches the DNA was not checked. TRBV21-1 is assigned pseudogene status. CDR3 length: 17 amino acids. The CDR3, as DNA: TGTGCCAATCGACTAGCGGGGGTTGCCCTACAGTACAATGAGCAGTTCTTC. This translates into CANRLAGVALQYNEQFF.

The chain combines TRBV14 with TRBJ2-3; tentative D call: TRBD1 (5 bases). V lost 1 base and J lost 3, with 14 bases in between. CDR1 is SGHDN, CDR2 FVKESK, per germline. This CDR3 is built from 16 residues. Here the CDR3 reads CASSQGGRASTDTQYF. Written as DNA, the CDR3 is TGTGCCAGCAGCCAAGGGGGCAGGGCTAGTACAGATACGCAGTATTTT.

V gene TRBV10-3 combines with J gene TRBJ1-3, with 7 bases fitting TRBD1. Trimming cost V 10 bases and J 5 bases; bases outside gene matches: 11. Germline V CDR1 and CDR2: ENHRY, SYGVKD. This CDR3 has 14 residues. CDR3 protein: CATGTGVERNTIYF. CDR3 coding DNA: TGTGCCACCGGTACAGGGGTTGAGCGAAACACCATATATTTT.

The rearrangement uses TRBV14 and TRBJ2-5, with 10 bases fitting TRBD2. This CDR3 is 16 amino acids long. V was clipped by 5 bases and J by 2 bases; unmatched bases: 8. Germline V gene lookup returns CDR1 SGHDN and CDR2 FVKESK. Here the CDR3 reads CASSFLGTSEQETQYF. As DNA, the CDR3 is TGTGCCAGCAGCTTCTTAGGGACTAGCGAACAAGAGACCCAGTACTTC.

V and J are TRBV4-1 and TRBJ2-7; D is undetermined. The CDR3 has 15 amino acids. In germline, CDR1 is MGHRA, CDR2 YSYEKL. Trimming shortened V by 1 base and J by 2 bases, and 12 bases separated the two germline ends. CDR3 protein: CASSQVTSRTYEQYF. The CDR3 DNA reads TGCGCCAGCAGCCAAGTAACTTCCCGCACCTACGAGCAGTACTTC.

The chain is built from TRBV7-6 and TRBJ1-4, with 9 bases lining up with TRBD1. There are 15 residues in the CDR3. The trim removed 5 bases at V and 7 bases at J, leaving 8 bases unmatched. Germline V CDR1 and CDR2: SGHVS, FNYEAQ. CDR3 region: CASSPAGTGREKLFF. The CDR3 DNA reads TGTGCCAGCAGCCCGGCCGGGACAGGGCGTGAAAAACTGTTTTTT.

This clone was seen a handful of times. This chain joins TRBV15 and TRBJ2-7, with D perhaps matching TRBD1 (6 bases). The CDR3 is 14 residues long. Trimming shortened V by 0 bases and J by 3 bases, and 9 bases separated the two germline ends. CDR1 LNHNV and CDR2 YYDKDF come from the germline V gene (reference sequence). The CDR3 nucleotides are TGTGCCACCAGCAGAGACAGGGGCAACTACGAGCAGTACTTC. It specifies CATSRDRGNYEQYF.

This rearrangement joins TRBV28 to TRBJ1-2, with 7 bases that match TRBD1. V gave up 5 bases and J gave up 8 bases; unmatched junction bases: 14. CDR3 length: 15 residues. Germline V gene lookup returns CDR1 MDHEN and CDR2 SYDVKM. The CDR3, as DNA: TGTGCCAGCAGTCCGGGGACAGTCCTCGGGAAAGGCTACACCTTC. Translation gives CASSPGTVLGKGYTF.

This clone was seen once. V and J are TRBV4-1 and TRBJ1-1, with D possibly being TRBD1 (6 bases). CDR1 MGHRA and CDR2 YSYEKL come from the germline V gene. The CDR3 contains 14 residues. V was clipped by 4 bases and J by 4 bases, with 13 bases between them. CDR3 nucleotides: TGCGCCAGCAGCCCAGGAAGGGGGAGCACTGAAGCTTTCTTT. It specifies CASSPGRGSTEAFF.

This chain uses TRBV7-6 with TRBJ1-1; the match to TRBD1 covers 7 bases. Looked up from germline, CDR1 is SGHVS and CDR2 is FNYEAQ. The CDR3 has 14 amino acids. J was trimmed by 5 bases and V by 5 bases; bases with no gene match: 8. CDR3 amino acids: CASSTEIQGTEAFF. The CDR3 DNA reads as TGTGCCAGCAGCACCGAAATACAGGGGACTGAAGCTTTCTTT.

V usage is TRBV2 and J usage is TRBJ1-2, with 8 positions matching TRBD1. CDR1 is SNHLY, CDR2 FYNNEI, per germline. V trimming: 2 bases; J trimming: 6 bases; junction bases outside the gene matches: 8. CDR3 length: 15 amino acids. CDR3 nucleotide sequence: TGTGCCAGCAGTGAATCGTCAGGGGGCTCGGATGGCTACACCTTC. Translating it yields CASSESSGGSDGYTF.

This chain uses TRBV6-4 with TRBJ1-1, with 7 positions matching TRBD1. CDR1 and CDR2 from the germline V gene are MRHNA and SNTAGT. The CDR3 extends over 14 amino acids. J gave up 0 bases and V 6 bases, and 4 bases lay outside the gene matches. CDR3 residues: CASSATGVNTEAFF. CDR3 nucleotide sequence: TGTGCCAGCAGCGCTACAGGGGTGAACACTGAAGCTTTCTTT.

The gene calls are TRBV15 and TRBJ1-5, with unresolved D. Per germline, CDR1 LNHNV and CDR2 YYDKDF (reference sequence). Trimming removed 1 base from V and 0 bases from J, with 7 bases in between. This CDR3 has 15 residues. In DNA, the CDR3 is TGTGCCACCAGCAGAGGTGTCTCTAGCAATCAGCCCCAGCATTTT. Translating gives CATSRGVSSNQPQHF.

This chain links TRBV30 with TRBJ2-5; a weak D match, TRBD2 (6 bases). CDR1 is GTSNPN and CDR2 is SVGIG in the germline V gene (reference sequence). CDR3 length: 16 residues. V gave up 4 bases and J gave up 2 bases, with 20 bases separating them. The CDR3 here is CAWIPRVADVQETQYF. CDR3 DNA: TGTGCCTGGATCCCAAGGGTAGCGGACGTTCAAGAGACCCAGTACTTC.

This clone occurred once. This rearrangement joins TRBV27 to TRBJ1-6; 8 bases map to TRBD1. This CDR3 is built from 15 residues. Germline trimming cut 6 bases from V and 2 bases from J; bases unmatched to any gene: 3. CDR1 is MNHEY and CDR2 is SMNVEV in the germline V gene (reference sequence). The CDR3: CASRETGAYNSPLHF. The CDR3 DNA sequence: TGTGCCAGCAGAGAGACAGGGGCCTATAATTCACCCCTCCACTTT.

The V gene is TRBV6-5, the J gene TRBJ1-2, with D possibly being TRBD1 (5 bases). Trimming pared 0 bases from V and 7 bases from J, leaving 15 bases between. This CDR3 spans 15 amino acids. Germline values: CDR1 MNHEY, CDR2 SVGAGI. CDR3 sequence reads: CASSYSARVLSGYTF. CDR3 in DNA: TGTGCCAGCAGTTACTCGGCCAGGGTGCTCTCTGGCTACACCTTC.

To note about this clone: In the same sample, other DNA sequences code for this CDR3. V is TRBV6-6 and J is TRBJ1-5; D remains unclear. V lost 8 bases and J 4 bases, leaving 9 bases between the germline ends. Per germline, CDR1 MNHNY and CDR2 SVGAGI (reference sequence). CDR3 size: 12 residues. The DNA for the CDR3 is TGTGCCAGCTCCCGGGGAAATCAGCCCCAGCATTTT. Its protein product is CASSRGNQPQHF.

The V gene is TRBV7-2, the J gene TRBJ2-1; 8 nucleotides match TRBD2. Germline lookup yields CDR1 SGHTA and CDR2 FQGNSA. Trimming took 5 bases from V and 6 from J; bases not matched to a gene: 9. The CDR3 has 15 amino acids. The CDR3 sequence is CASSPRVAGLNEQFF. As DNA, the CDR3 is TGTGCCAGCAGCCCTCGGGTAGCGGGGCTCAATGAGCAGTTCTTC. The full variable domain, its missing parts supplied by reference TRBV7-2 and TRBJ2-1, is GAGVSQSPSNKVTEKGKDVELRCDPISGHTALYWYRQSLGQGLEFLIYFQGNSAPDKSGLPSDRFSAERTGGSVSTLTIQRTQQEDSAVYLCASSPRVAGLNEQFFGPGTRLTVL.

V is TRBV27 and J is TRBJ2-3; 11 positions agree with TRBD2. Germline V lookup: CDR1 MNHEY, CDR2 SMNVEV (reference sequence). This CDR3 has 18 amino acids. J was trimmed by 1 base and V by 4 bases; bases with no gene match: 10. DNA of the CDR3: TGTGCCAGCAGTTCAATAGGGACTAGCGGAAGTGGCACAGATACGCAGTATTTT. Its protein is CASSSIGTSGSGTDTQYF.

The chain recombines TRBV7-2 with TRBJ2-5; 7 bases agree with TRBD2. This CDR3 spans 14 amino acids. The J segment lost 2 bases and the V segment lost 4 bases, leaving 4 bases of the junction unmatched. CDR1 is SGHTA and CDR2 is FQGNSA in the germline V gene. For the CDR3, the DNA is TGTGCCAGCAGCTCCCCGGGGGGACAAGAGACCCAGTACTTC. It specifies CASSSPGGQETQYF.

This chain connects TRBV5-4 to TRBJ1-2; D possibly corresponds to TRBD1 (5 bases). CDR3 length equals 15 residues. The germline V gene has CDR1 SGHNT and CDR2 YYREEE (reference sequence). The germline V and J ends were trimmed by 3 bases and 6 bases, with 18 bases remaining between them. The CDR3, as DNA: TGTGCCAGCAGCTCGGTTGGGGGGGACGAGGATGGCTACACCTTC. It yields the protein CASSSVGGDEDGYTF.

As concerns this clone: At one end, the junction sequence differs from germline, possibly due to a read error. Distinct nucleotide sequences in the sample also encode this CDR3. The J gene is TRBJ1-2, the V gene TRBV28; D might be TRBD1 (6 bases). Per germline, CDR1 MDHEN and CDR2 SYDVKM. CDR3 length: 15 residues. The chain's CDR3 is CASSFPSLTGRGYTF. The CDR3 DNA follows: TGTGCCAGCAGTTTTCCCTCCCTCACAGGGCGTGGCTATACCTTC.

V and J are TRBV19 and TRBJ1-4; 8 bases fit TRBD1. The CDR3 has 14 amino acids. J lost 2 bases, V lost 9 bases, and 5 bases had no gene match. The germline V gene has CDR1 LNHDA and CDR2 SQIVND (reference sequence). The CDR3 region has the DNA TGTGCCAGCAGCAGGGGGCAGACTAATGAAAAACTGTTTTTT. It translates to CASSRGQTNEKLFF.

The V call is TRBV6-1, the J call TRBJ2-1; 7 nucleotides agree with TRBD1. After removal of 6 bases from V and 7 bases from J, the junction contained 6 bases not matched to a gene. This CDR3 region has 13 residues. Germline V gives CDR1 MNHNS, CDR2 SASEGT. CDR3 amino acids: CASSQGVGNEQFF. CDR3 in DNA: TGTGCCAGCAGCCAGGGGGTTGGAAATGAGCAGTTCTTC.

The chain combines TRBV11-2 with TRBJ1-5; 7 nucleotides align to TRBD1. V shed 5 bases, J shed 5 bases, and the junction held 3 bases outside the gene matches. Germline assignment: CDR1 SGHAT and CDR2 FQNNGV. This CDR3 is 13 amino acids long. As DNA, the CDR3 is TGTGCCAGCAGCCGGGACAGACATCAGCCCCAGCATTTT. Encoded protein: CASSRDRHQPQHF.

The J gene is TRBJ1-1, the V gene TRBV19; 9 nucleotides match TRBD1. Germline CDR1 and CDR2: LNHDA and SQIVND (reference sequence). V shed 7 bases and J 5 bases; nucleotides not matched to a gene: 11. This CDR3 is built from 15 residues. The CDR3 nucleotides are TGTGCCAGTAACCGACCGGGACAGGGAAATACTGAAGCTTTCTTT. It encodes CASNRPGQGNTEAFF.

V and J are TRBV7-2 and TRBJ2-7, with D possibly TRBD2 on 6 matching bases. Germline V gene data show CDR1 as SGHTA and CDR2 as FQGNSA. Trimming stripped 3 bases from V and 2 bases from J, with 11 bases between. This CDR3 has 14 residues. CDR3 amino acids: CASSLILATYEQYF. CDR3 coding DNA: TGTGCCAGCAGCTTGATCCTAGCGACCTACGAGCAGTACTTC.